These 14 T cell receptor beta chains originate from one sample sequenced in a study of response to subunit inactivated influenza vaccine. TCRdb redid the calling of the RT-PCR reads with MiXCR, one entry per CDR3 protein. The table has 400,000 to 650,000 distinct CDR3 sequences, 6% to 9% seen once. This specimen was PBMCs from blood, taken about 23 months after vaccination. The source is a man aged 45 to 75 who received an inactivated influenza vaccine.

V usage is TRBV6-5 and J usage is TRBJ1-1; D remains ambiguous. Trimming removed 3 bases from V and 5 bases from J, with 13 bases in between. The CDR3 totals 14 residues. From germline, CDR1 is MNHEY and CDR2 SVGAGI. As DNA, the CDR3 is TGTGCCAGCAGTTATAACAGTCCCTCTACTGAAGCTTTCTTT. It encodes CASSYNSPSTEAFF.

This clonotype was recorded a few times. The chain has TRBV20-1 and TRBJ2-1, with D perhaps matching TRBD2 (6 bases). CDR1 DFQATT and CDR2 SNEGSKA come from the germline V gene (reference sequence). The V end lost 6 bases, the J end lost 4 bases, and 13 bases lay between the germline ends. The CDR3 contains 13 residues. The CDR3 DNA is TGCAGTGCGCGGCGGGACCGGTACAATGAGCAGTTCTTC. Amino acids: CSARRDRYNEQFF.

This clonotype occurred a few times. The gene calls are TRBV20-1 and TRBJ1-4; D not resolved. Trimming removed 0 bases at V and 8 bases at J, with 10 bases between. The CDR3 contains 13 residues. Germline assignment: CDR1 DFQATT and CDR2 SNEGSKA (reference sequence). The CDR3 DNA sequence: TGCAGTGCTAGAGATGGACCTATCGAAAAACTGTTTTTT. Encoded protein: CSARDGPIEKLFF.

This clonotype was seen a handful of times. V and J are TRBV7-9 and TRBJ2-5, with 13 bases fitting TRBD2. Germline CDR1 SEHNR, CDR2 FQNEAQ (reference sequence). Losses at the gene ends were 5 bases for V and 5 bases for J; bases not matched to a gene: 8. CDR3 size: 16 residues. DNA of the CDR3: TGTGCCAGCAGCCCGCGACTAGCGGGGGGTGGTGAGACCCAGTACTTC. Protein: CASSPRLAGGGETQYF.

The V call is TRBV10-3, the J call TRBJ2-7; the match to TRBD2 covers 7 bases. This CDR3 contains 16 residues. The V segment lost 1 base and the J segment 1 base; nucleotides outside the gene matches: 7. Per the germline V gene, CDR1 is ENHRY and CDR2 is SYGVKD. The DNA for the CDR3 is TGTGCCATCAGTGAGTTTGGCGGGAGTAAGTCCTACGAGCAGTACTTC. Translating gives CAISEFGGSKSYEQYF.

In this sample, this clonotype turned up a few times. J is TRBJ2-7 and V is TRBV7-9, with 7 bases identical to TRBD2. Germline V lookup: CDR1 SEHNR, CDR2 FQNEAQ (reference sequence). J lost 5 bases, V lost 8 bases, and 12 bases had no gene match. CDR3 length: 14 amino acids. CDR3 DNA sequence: TGTGCCAGCGGGACGGACCCAGCGGGGAACGAGCAGTACTTC. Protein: CASGTDPAGNEQYF.

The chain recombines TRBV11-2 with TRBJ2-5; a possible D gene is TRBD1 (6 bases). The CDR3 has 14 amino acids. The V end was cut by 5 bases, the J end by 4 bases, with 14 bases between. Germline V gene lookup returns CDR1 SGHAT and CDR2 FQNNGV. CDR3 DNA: TGTGCCAGCAGCGTCATAAGGGGGAGAGAGACCCAGTACTTC. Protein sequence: CASSVIRGRETQYF.

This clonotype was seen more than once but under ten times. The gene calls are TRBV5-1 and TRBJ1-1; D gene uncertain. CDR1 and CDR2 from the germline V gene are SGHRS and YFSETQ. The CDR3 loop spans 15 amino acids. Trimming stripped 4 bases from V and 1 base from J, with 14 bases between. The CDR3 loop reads CASSPPPGANTEAFF. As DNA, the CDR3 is TGCGCCAGCAGCCCCCCCCCGGGAGCGAACACTGAAGCTTTCTTT.

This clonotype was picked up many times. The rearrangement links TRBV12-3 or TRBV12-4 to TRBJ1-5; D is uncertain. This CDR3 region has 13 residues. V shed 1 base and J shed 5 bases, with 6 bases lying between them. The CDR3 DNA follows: TGTGCCAGCAGTTTAGATGGGGATCAGCCCCAGCATTTT. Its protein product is CASSLDGDQPQHF.

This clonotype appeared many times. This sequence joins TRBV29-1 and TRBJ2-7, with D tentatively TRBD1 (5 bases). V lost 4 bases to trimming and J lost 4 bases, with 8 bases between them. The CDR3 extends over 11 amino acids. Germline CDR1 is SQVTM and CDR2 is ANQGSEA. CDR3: CSVVHRYEQYF. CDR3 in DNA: TGCAGCGTTGTTCACAGGTACGAGCAGTACTTC.

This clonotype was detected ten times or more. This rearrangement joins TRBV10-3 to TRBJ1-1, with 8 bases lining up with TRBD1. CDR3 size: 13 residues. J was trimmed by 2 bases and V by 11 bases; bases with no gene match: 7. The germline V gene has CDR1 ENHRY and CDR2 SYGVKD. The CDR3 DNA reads TGTGCCGCCCATCAGGGGGCCAACACTGAAGCTTTCTTT. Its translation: CAAHQGANTEAFF.

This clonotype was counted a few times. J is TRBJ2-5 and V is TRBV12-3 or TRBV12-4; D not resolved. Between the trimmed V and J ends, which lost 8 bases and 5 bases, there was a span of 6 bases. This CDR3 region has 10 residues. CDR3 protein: CASGWETQYF. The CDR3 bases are TGTGCCAGCGGGTGGGAGACCCAGTACTTC.

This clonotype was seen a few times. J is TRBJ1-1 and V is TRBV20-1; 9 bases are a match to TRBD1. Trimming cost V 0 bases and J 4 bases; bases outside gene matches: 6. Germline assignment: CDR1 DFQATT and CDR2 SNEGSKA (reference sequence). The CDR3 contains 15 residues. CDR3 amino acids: CSARDPLQGATEAFF. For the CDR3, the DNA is TGCAGTGCTAGAGATCCCCTACAGGGGGCCACTGAAGCTTTCTTT.

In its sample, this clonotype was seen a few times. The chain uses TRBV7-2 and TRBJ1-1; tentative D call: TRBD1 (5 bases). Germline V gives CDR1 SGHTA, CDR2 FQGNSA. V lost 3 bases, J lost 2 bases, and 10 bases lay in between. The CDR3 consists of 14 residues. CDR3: CASSFFRGNTEAFF. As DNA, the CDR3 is TGTGCCAGCAGCTTTTTCCGGGGCAACACTGAAGCTTTCTTT.